These T cell receptor beta chains were read from a single sample in a study of shared clonotypes between healthy human individuals. TCRdb keeps only in-frame clones here, not all; method: immunoSEQ multiplex PCR. The table shows approximately 1.9 million clones, with roughly 95% occurring only once. The material sequenced was naive CD8+ T cells from PBMCs. The origin of the receptors is a young man in good health. Some clones in this sample may be carry-over from other donors' samples. Both conserved end residues are part of each CDR3. D genes are given only for firm matches. Some rows mark clone size as missing; the rest say once, few, many or name a class of expanded clone.

J	size	D	V	DNA	CDR3
TRBJ2-3	.	.	TRBV27	TGTGCCAGCAGTTTTGTTGGGTCCACAGATACGCAGTATTTT	CASSFVGSTDTQYF
TRBJ2-6	.	.	TRBV21-1	TGTGCCAGCAGCAAAGACGGGAGCTCTGGGGCCAACGTCCTGACTTTC	CASSKDGSSGANVLTF
TRBJ2-2	.	.	TRBV27	TGTGCCACGTTCAACACCGGGGAGCTGTTTTTT	CATFNTGELFF
TRBJ1-1	.	.	TRBV27	TGTGCCAGCAGTTTATCGTTTTCAGGGCTGAACACTGAAGCTTTCTTT	CASSLSFSGLNTEAFF
TRBJ2-1	.	.	TRBV28	TGTGCCAGCAGTTTAGGGAGTAGCGAGAGCTCCTACAATGAGCAGTTCTTC	CASSLGSSESSYNEQFF
TRBJ2-1	.	TRBD2	TRBV6-1	TGTGCCAGCAGAATTATAGCGGGAGTAGTGAATGAGCAGTTCTTC	CASRIIAGVVNEQFF
TRBJ1-1	.	.	TRBV28	TGTGCCAGCAGTTTATCCTGGAGGTCTGAAGCTTTCTTT	CASSLSWRSEAFF
TRBJ2-1	.	TRBD2	TRBV13	TGTGCCAGCAGCTTAGAGTCTAGCGGGTTCTACAATGAGCAGTTCTTC	CASSLESSGFYNEQFF
TRBJ1-2	.	TRBD1	TRBV29-1	TGCAGCGTGAGGGGGCCCGACTATGGCTACACCTTC	CSVRGPDYGYTF
TRBJ2-1	.	.	TRBV2	TGTGCCAGCCGCCCAGGGGGGGAGGACAATGAGCAGTTCTTC	CASRPGGEDNEQFF
TRBJ1-1	.	TRBD1	TRBV10-3	TGTGCCATCAGTGAGCCTGGACAGGGGAACACTGAAGCTTTCTTT	CAISEPGQGNTEAFF
TRBJ2-1	.	.	TRBV7-9	TGTGCCAGCAGCCACGGAATCCCTGAGCAGTTCTTC	CASSHGIPEQFF
TRBJ2-5	.	TRBD2	TRBV7-2	TGTGCCAGCAGCAGGACGCCGGGACTAGCGGGAGAGACCCAGTACTTC	CASSRTPGLAGETQYF
TRBJ2-3	.	.	TRBV28	TGTGCCAGCAGCCTGGGGGATGTCCCTACAGATACGCAGTATTTT	CASSLGDVPTDTQYF
TRBJ2-7	.	.	TRBV14	TGTGCCAGCAGCCCCCTAGGGCAGGGAAAAACTATCTACGAGCAGTACTTC	CASSPLGQGKTIYEQYF
TRBJ2-1	.	.	TRBV2	TGTGCCAGCAGTGAAGCGCCTTGGACAGAGCAGTTCTTC	CASSEAPWTEQFF
TRBJ1-5	.	TRBD1	TRBV7-2	TGTGCCAGCAGCGTTTGGACAGGGGCCAATCAGCCCCAGCATTTT	CASSVWTGANQPQHF
TRBJ2-3	.	TRBD2	TRBV19	TGTGCCAGTAGTACCAAATGGACTAGCATTAGCACAGATACGCAGTATTTT	CASSTKWTSISTDTQYF
TRBJ2-7	.	.	TRBV6-6	TGTGCCAGCAGTTACAGTGAGTCCTACGAGCAGTACTTC	CASSYSESYEQYF
TRBJ2-7	.	.	TRBV28	TGTGCCAGCAGTTTATCCCCTGAGAGCAGGGGGGCGGACGAGCAGTACTTC	CASSLSPESRGADEQYF
TRBJ2-5	once	TRBD2	TRBV9	TGTGCCAGCAGCCCCACAAATAGCGGGAGTATGAATGAGCAGTACTTC	CASSPTNSGSMNEQYF
TRBJ2-3	.	TRBD2	TRBV5-1	TGCGCCAGCAGCTTGGTTGGCAGCGGGATCTTCACAGATACGCAGTATTTT	CASSLVGSGIFTDTQYF
TRBJ2-7	.	.	TRBV30	TGTGCCTGGAGTCAACAGGGCGGGGTGAGCTCCTACGAGCAGTACTTC	CAWSQQGGVSSYEQYF
TRBJ2-1	.	.	TRBV5-1	TGCGCCAGCAGCTCGTCGGGAGACTCCTACAATGAGCAGTTCTTC	CASSSSGDSYNEQFF
TRBJ1-1	.	.	TRBV9	TGTGCCAGCAGCGTAGATATGGGCCGGAACACTGAAGCTTTCTTT	CASSVDMGRNTEAFF
TRBJ2-1	.	TRBD1	TRBV2	TGTGCCAGCAGACACATAACCGGGACAGGGCTGGGGAATGAGCAGTTCTTC	CASRHITGTGLGNEQFF
TRBJ1-1	once	.	TRBV7-8	TGTGCCAGCAGCCGAAACGTTCGGGAGGCATCTGAAGCTTTCTTT	CASSRNVREASEAFF
TRBJ2-1	few	TRBD1	TRBV7-9	TGTGCCACCCCGGGACAGGGGCTCAATGAGCAGTTCTTC	CATPGQGLNEQFF
TRBJ2-7	.	.	TRBV4-3	TGCGCCAGCAGCCCCATACAGGGATCAGAGCATTACGAGCAGTACTTC	CASSPIQGSEHYEQYF
TRBJ2-7	.	.	TRBV2	TGTGCCAGCAGTGAAGCGGCAGGGATAATCTACGAGCAGTACTTC	CASSEAAGIIYEQYF
TRBJ2-7	.	.	TRBV20-1	TGCAGTGCTGCCCCATTCGAGCAGTACTTC	CSAAPFEQYF
TRBJ1-6	.	.	TRBV5-6	TGTGCCAGCAACGGTGGCGCTGGGAATTCACCCCTCCACTTT	CASNGGAGNSPLHF
TRBJ2-7	.	.	TRBV2	TGTGCCAGCAGTGAAGCGCTCGGAAGCTCCTACGAGCAGTACTTC	CASSEALGSSYEQYF
TRBJ1-1	.	.	TRBV6-5	TGTGCCAGCAGTTATGGGGTGGGAGCTGAAGCTTTCTTT	CASSYGVGAEAFF
TRBJ2-7	.	TRBD2	TRBV29-1	TGCAGCGTTCGACTAGCGGGAGGGGCCGGCGAGCAGTACTTC	CSVRLAGGAGEQYF
TRBJ2-5	.	TRBD2	TRBV12-5	TGTGCTAGTGGTTTGGTACGAGGAGCGGGATGGGAACAAGAGACCCAGTACTTC	CASGLVRGAGWEQETQYF
TRBJ1-4	.	.	TRBV28	TGTGCCAGCAGTTTATTTGCTCAACAGAAACTGTTTTTT	CASSLFAQQKLFF
TRBJ2-2	.	.	TRBV9	TGTGCCAGCAGCGCGTCAGGGGTGGGCGGGGAGCTGTTTTTT	CASSASGVGGELFF
TRBJ2-1	.	.	TRBV28	TGTGCCAGCAGTCCCGGGGTGTCCTACAATGAGCAGTTCTTC	CASSPGVSYNEQFF
TRBJ2-2	.	TRBD2	TRBV4-2	TGTGCCAGCAGCCAAGAGGAATGGCGGGAGACCTCCACCGGGGAGCTGTTTTTT	CASSQEEWRETSTGELFF
TRBJ2-1	.	.	TRBV9	TGTGCCAGCAGCGTAGCGGGACCTTCCTCCTACAATGAGCAGTTCTTC	CASSVAGPSSYNEQFF
TRBJ1-1	.	.	TRBV6-5	TGTGCCAGCAGTTACTCGGGGCAGGCCGGCACTGAAGCTTTCTTT	CASSYSGQAGTEAFF
TRBJ1-2	.	.	TRBV10-2	TGCGCCAGCAGTGCCTCTTACGAGGGTAATGGCTACACCTTC	CASSASYEGNGYTF
TRBJ2-1	.	TRBD2	TRBV29-1	TGCAGCGTTGCGGCTAGCGGGTACCAGCAGTTCTTC	CSVAASGYQQFF
TRBJ2-3	.	.	TRBV7-2	TGTGCCACTCGCACAGATACGCAGTATTTT	CATRTDTQYF
TRBJ2-1	.	.	TRBV19	TGTGCCAGTAGTCCCAGTACCCCCCAAAATGAGCAGTTCTTC	CASSPSTPQNEQFF
TRBJ2-5	.	TRBD2	TRBV7-3	TGTGCCAGCAGCTCGGGACTAGCGGGTGGAGGGGGAGAGACCCAGTACTTC	CASSSGLAGGGGETQYF
TRBJ2-7	.	.	TRBV5-1	TGCGCCAGCAGCTGGGGCGAGGGCTACGAGCAGTACTTC	CASSWGEGYEQYF
TRBJ2-7	.	TRBD2	TRBV7-9	TGTGCCAGCAGCGGGGGACTAGCGGGAGAAATATGGGAGCAGTACTTC	CASSGGLAGEIWEQYF
TRBJ2-3	.	.	TRBV7-9	TGTGCCAGCAGCTTAGACACAGATACGCAGTATTTT	CASSLDTDTQYF
TRBJ1-1	.	.	TRBV7-9	TGTGCCAGCAGCTTTCCGGGGACTGAAGCTTTCTTT	CASSFPGTEAFF
TRBJ2-7	.	.	TRBV7-2	TGTGCCAGCAGCTCGGCCCCCCAGAGCCTCCCTACCGAGCAGTACTTC	CASSSAPQSLPTEQYF
TRBJ1-2	once	.	TRBV7-8	TGTGCCAGCAGCTTATTCAGGAACTATGGCTACACCTTC	CASSLFRNYGYTF
TRBJ1-1	.	.	TRBV27	TGTGCCAGCAGCAGGCTACGGGACACTGAAGCTTTCTTT	CASSRLRDTEAFF
TRBJ2-1	.	.	TRBV27	TGTGCCAGCAGTTTGCAGCGACCGACCCAAGGAGGGTACAATGAGCAGTTCTTC	CASSLQRPTQGGYNEQFF